A single sample gave rise to the 27 T cell receptor beta chains below, sequenced in a study of molecular identifiers for immune sequencing clone quantification. TCRdb re-called the PCR reads with MiXCR, one entry per CDR3 protein. This repertoire shows about 640,000 distinct CDR3 sequences, less than 20% found once; its top ten account for roughly 0.9%. Material: naive CD8+ T cells from blood, with Jurkat cell RNA spiked in. Subset meaning: FACS-sorted CD8+CD4-CCR7+CD45RA+ naive T cells. These receptors all stem from a human donor in good health. Some libraries in this study had Jurkat cell RNA spiked in.

This clonotype was picked up a small number of times. Here the CDR3 DNA reads TGTGCCAGCAGTTACTTCGCTAGCGGGGGAAGCACAGATACGCAGTATTTT. It is translated as CASSYFASGGSTDTQYF. The chain carries TRBV6-2 or TRBV6-3 and TRBJ2-3; 10 bases agree with TRBD2. CDR3 size: 17 residues. The V segment lost 1 base and the J segment 0 bases; nucleotides outside the gene matches: 4. Germline-derived CDR1 and CDR2 are MNHEY and SVGEGT.

A word on this clonotype: A much bigger clone sits one base away, suggesting this may be a read error. The V call is TRBV7-9, the J call TRBJ2-7; D ambiguous. The CDR3 totals 15 residues. Germline V CDR1 and CDR2: SEHNR, FQNEAQ (reference sequence). The CDR3 here is CASSLALGTYYEQHF. CDR3 sequence (DNA): TGTGCCAGCAGCTTAGCGCTTGGCACCTACTACGAGCAGCACTTC.

This clonotype was seen ten or more times. This chain links TRBV7-2 with TRBJ2-7; 9 bases map to TRBD2. This CDR3 has 15 residues. V lost 0 bases to trimming and J lost 5 bases; unmatched junction nucleotides: 5. Germline V CDR1 and CDR2: SGHTA, FQGNSA. The CDR3 spells CASSLAGLAGNEQYF. The CDR3 region has the DNA TGTGCCAGCAGCTTAGCGGGCCTAGCGGGAAACGAGCAGTACTTC. Full variable domain (remainder filled in from reference TRBV7-2 and TRBJ2-7): GAGVSQSPSNKVTEKGKDVELRCDPISGHTALYWYRQSLGQGLEFLIYFQGNSAPDKSGLPSDRFSAERTGGSVSTLTIQRTQQEDSAVYLCASSLAGLAGNEQYFGPGTRLTVT.

CDR3 DNA sequence: TGTGCCAGCAGCTTCGGAATGTTGCGGGGAGATACAGATACGCAGTATTTT. Translated: CASSFGMLRGDTDTQYF. The chain combines TRBV7-9 with TRBJ2-3; possible D gene TRBD2, 6 bases. Germline V lookup: CDR1 SEHNR, CDR2 FQNEAQ (reference sequence). Between the trimmed V and J ends, which lost 3 bases and 3 bases, there was a span of 19 bases. This CDR3 has 17 amino acids.

In this sample, this clonotype turned up a few times. Relative to the germline gene, one junction end is altered; a read error may explain this. V and J are TRBV19 and TRBJ2-3; D uncertain. The CDR3 spans 15 residues. CDR1 LNHDA and CDR2 SQIVND come from the germline V gene (reference sequence). CDR3 region: CASSVESPPTDTQYF. The DNA of the CDR3 is TGTGCCAGTAGTGTAGAATCCCCTCCCACGGATACGCAGTATTTT.

This clonotype appeared a few times. The genes are TRBV4-3 and TRBJ2-2, with 10 bases aligning to TRBD2. The CDR3 loop spans 19 amino acids. Unmatched junction bases numbered 9, after V lost 2 bases and J lost 0 bases. CDR1 LGHNA and CDR2 YSLEER come from the germline V gene. The CDR3 coding sequence is TGCGCCAGCAGCCAAACCGCTAGCGGGGGTGTTTCGAACACCGGGGAGCTGTTTTTT. This sequence encodes CASSQTASGGVSNTGELFF.

The chain combines TRBV4-1 with TRBJ1-1; 8 bases are shared with TRBD1. Germline trimming cut 1 base from V and 6 bases from J; bases unmatched to any gene: 4. The CDR3 is made up of 14 amino acids. Looked up from germline, CDR1 is MGHRA and CDR2 is YSYEKL. The CDR3, as DNA: TGCGCCAGCAGCCAAGTACAGGGGGACTCTGAAGCTTTCTTT. This gives the protein CASSQVQGDSEAFF.

A remark on this clonotype: This sequence may be a read error, since a much larger clone differs from it by one base. Without the conserved terminal phenylalanine or tryptophan, this CDR3 likely stems from a read error. The chain employs TRBV13 and TRBJ1-4; maybe TRBD1 (5 bases). The germline V and J ends were trimmed by 2 bases and 2 bases, with 6 bases remaining between them. CDR1 is PRHDT and CDR2 is FYEKMQ in the germline V gene (reference sequence). The CDR3 is 14 residues long. The CDR3 bases are TGTGCCAGCAGCTTAAGACAGACTAATGAAAAACTGTTTCTT. Translated: CASSLRQTNEKLFL.

With respect to this clonotype: This may stem from a read error, because a much larger clone lies one nucleotide away. This rearrangement joins TRBV6-5 to TRBJ2-7; D is perhaps TRBD2 (6 bases). Germline CDR1 reads MNHEY; CDR2 reads SVGAGI. This CDR3 spans 13 amino acids. This CDR3 is CASTARGAWERYF. The CDR3 DNA follows: TGTGCCAGCACCGCACGCGGGGCATGGGAGCGGTACTTC.

With regard to this clonotype: Given a much more abundant clone one base away, this may be a read error. The V call is TRBV7-9, the J call TRBJ1-1; a weak D match, TRBD1 (5 bases). Per the germline V gene, CDR1 is SEHNR and CDR2 is FQNEAQ (reference sequence). Trimming removed 4 bases from V and 5 bases from J, with 11 bases in between. The CDR3 extends over 13 amino acids. In nucleotides, the CDR3 is TGTGCCAGCAGCTGGGGGGTCGCAACTGAAGCTTTCTTT. It specifies CASSWGVATEAFF. Using reference TRBV7-9 and TRBJ1-1 for the parts outside the CDR3, the full variable domain is DTGVSQNPRHKITKRGQNVTFRCDPISEHNRLYWYRQTLGQGPEFLTYFQNEAQLEKSRLLSDRFSAERPKGSFSTLEIQRTEQGDSAMYLCASSWGVATEAFFGQGTRLTVV.

Regarding this clonotype: Just one base apart from a much larger clone, this may be a read error. The chain employs TRBV28 and TRBJ2-3; 12 bases line up with TRBD2. V was pared by 2 bases and J by 2 bases, with 8 bases of the junction left unmatched. CDR3 length equals 18 residues. Germline V CDR1 and CDR2: MDHEN, SYDVKM. The CDR3 DNA follows: TGTGCCAGCAGTTTAGGGCCTAGCGGGAGGGGATTCACAGATACGCAGTATTTT. Translated, it gives CASSLGPSGRGFTDTQYF.

This clonotype appeared many times. The chain couples TRBV29-1 to TRBJ1-1; no reliable D call. The V gene's germline CDR1 is SQVTM and CDR2 ANQGSEA. With 7 bases removed from V and 1 base from J, the gap between germline ends came to 10 bases. This CDR3 spans 12 amino acids. Here the CDR3 DNA reads TGCAGCGCGTCACCAGGGAACACTGAAGCTTTCTTT. It codes for CSASPGNTEAFF.

The chain is built from TRBV4-3 and TRBJ2-7; 12 positions match TRBD2. Germline V gives CDR1 LGHNA, CDR2 YSLEER. The CDR3 length is 18 residues. Trimming took 0 bases from V and 3 from J; bases not matched to a gene: 9. CDR3 nucleotide sequence: TGCGCCAGCAGCCAAGAATGGACTAGCGGGATTAATTTCTACGAGCAGTACTTC. Protein product: CASSQEWTSGINFYEQYF.

J is TRBJ2-7 and V is TRBV9, with D hard to call. Trimming cost V 0 bases and J 3 bases, with 13 bases left between them. The CDR3 consists of 15 residues. Germline V gives CDR1 SGDLS, CDR2 YYNGEE. CDR3 protein: CASSVGAVPGYEQYF. CDR3 bases: TGTGCCAGCAGCGTAGGGGCAGTTCCCGGCTACGAGCAGTACTTC.

This clonotype was observed many times. The chain uses TRBV6-1 and TRBJ1-4, with D uncertain. CDR3 size: 15 residues. V was trimmed by 5 bases and J by 0 bases, leaving 10 bases between them. CDR1 and CDR2 from the germline V gene are MNHNS and SASEGT. The CDR3 DNA reads as TGTGCCAGCAGTAGCGAAGTCTCAACTAATGAAAAACTGTTTTTT. It encodes CASSSEVSTNEKLFF.

This chain links TRBV10-2 with TRBJ2-7; 8 nucleotides agree with TRBD1. Trimming took 2 bases from V and 1 from J; bases not matched to a gene: 7. The germline gives CDR1 WSHSY, CDR2 SAAADI. CDR3 length: 16 residues. CDR3 DNA sequence: TGCGCCAGCAGTGAGAATGGCAGGGGGCCATCCTACGAGCAGTACTTC. Protein: CASSENGRGPSYEQYF.

A word on this clonotype: A read error may explain this, as a much larger clone is one base away. CDR3 amino acids: CAWRGVAGHEQYF. CDR3 in DNA: TGTGCCTGGAGGGGTGTCGCGGGCCACGAGCAGTACTTC. The rearrangement links TRBV30 to TRBJ2-7; D might be TRBD2 (5 bases). Trimming cost V 3 bases and J 5 bases, with 14 bases left between them. Looked up from germline, CDR1 is GTSNPN and CDR2 is SVGIG (reference sequence). This CDR3 comprises 13 residues.

This clonotype was found many times. The chain uses TRBV7-9 and TRBJ1-1, with unresolved D. This CDR3 is built from 13 residues. V was trimmed by 2 bases and J by 6 bases, leaving 10 bases between them. CDR1 is SEHNR and CDR2 is FQNEAQ in the germline V gene (reference sequence). The CDR3 DNA reads as TGTGCCAGCAGCTTATCAGAGTCACCTGAAGCTTTCTTT. It codes for CASSLSESPEAFF.

The chain is built from TRBV7-3 and TRBJ1-5; D call uncertain. Trimming stripped 2 bases from V and 5 bases from J, with 1 base between. Per the germline V gene, CDR1 is SGHTA and CDR2 is FQGTGA. This CDR3 region has 11 residues. CDR3 residues: CASSLYQPQHF. The DNA of the CDR3 is TGTGCCAGCAGCTTATATCAGCCCCAGCATTTT.

About this clonotype itself: Just one base apart from a much larger clone, this may be a read error. In this CDR3 the conserved last residue, phenylalanine or tryptophan, is missing, so a read error is likely. V is TRBV20-1 and J is TRBJ1-1, with D maybe TRBD1 (6 bases). With 1 base removed from V and 6 bases from J, the gap between germline ends came to 15 bases. The CDR3 runs to 14 residues. Germline CDR1 is DFQATT and CDR2 is SNEGSKA (reference sequence). The CDR3 loop reads CSARAGVVLSEAFL. Here the CDR3 DNA reads TGCAGTGCTAGAGCAGGGGTGGTGCTCTCTGAAGCTTTCCTT.

This clonotype was found many times. The chain carries TRBV6-2 or TRBV6-3 and TRBJ2-2; D unresolved. In germline, CDR1 is MNHEY, CDR2 SVGEGT. The CDR3 runs 16 residues. The V gene lost 0 bases and the J gene lost 1 base, with 9 bases spanning the gap. The CDR3 nucleotides read TGTGCCAGCAGTTACTCGAGACGGAAGAACACCGGGGAGCTGTTTTTT. Translated: CASSYSRRKNTGELFF.

This clonotype was recorded at least ten times. The gene calls are TRBV19 and TRBJ2-3; TRBD1 agrees at 9 bases. CDR1 LNHDA and CDR2 SQIVND come from the germline V gene (reference sequence). The CDR3 contains 16 residues. The V gene end was trimmed by 4 bases and the J gene end by 3 bases; junction bases not matched to a gene: 8. The CDR3 region is CASSTPGQGSTDTQYF. As DNA, the CDR3 is TGTGCCAGTAGTACGCCGGGACAGGGTTCTACAGATACGCAGTATTTT.

About this clonotype: A much bigger clone sits one base away, suggesting this may be a read error. V usage is TRBV7-9 and J usage is TRBJ1-1, with a weak D call TRBD1 (6 bases). Looked up from germline, CDR1 is SEHNR and CDR2 is FQNEAQ (reference sequence). The CDR3 runs 14 residues. CDR3 nucleotides: TGTGCCAGCAGCCCAACGAACAGGGACACTGAAGCTTCCTTT. As protein: CASSPTNRDTEASF. Drawing the rest from reference TRBV7-9 and TRBJ1-1, the complete variable domain is DTGVSQNPRHKITKRGQNVTFRCDPISEHNRLYWYRQTLGQGPEFLTYFQNEAQLEKSRLLSDRFSAERPKGSFSTLEIQRTEQGDSAMYLCASSPTNRDTEASFGQGTRLTVV.

The table lists this clonotype with many counts. This chain connects TRBV4-1 to TRBJ2-7, with a weak D call TRBD1 (6 bases). CDR3 length: 14 amino acids. The V end lost 3 bases, the J end lost 5 bases, and 14 bases lay between the germline ends. Germline V gene lookup returns CDR1 MGHRA and CDR2 YSYEKL. CDR3 sequence reads: CASSQGPQGNEQYF. The CDR3 DNA is TGCGCCAGCAGCCAGGGACCACAGGGCAACGAGCAGTACTTC.

To note about this clonotype: One junction end does not reproduce the germline sequence, and a read error may be involved. The chain recombines TRBV16 with TRBJ2-3, with D possibly being TRBD1 (6 bases). The CDR3 has 14 residues. Germline assignment: CDR1 KGHSY and CDR2 FQNENV. Here the CDR3 reads CAGSQGQFTDTQYF. In DNA form, the CDR3 reads TGTGCCGGCAGCCAAGGACAGTTCACAGATACGCAGTATTTT.

This clonotype has a handful of counts. J is TRBJ1-2 and V is TRBV6-2 or TRBV6-3; D remains ambiguous. The CDR3 runs 16 residues. The V and J ends lost 0 bases and 0 bases respectively, with 11 bases between them. Germline CDR1 reads MNHEY; CDR2 reads SVGEGT. The chain's CDR3 is CASSYSYTVANYGYTF. The CDR3 DNA follows: TGTGCCAGCAGTTACTCGTACACGGTAGCTAACTATGGCTACACCTTC.

This clonotype appeared many times. The V call is TRBV28, the J call TRBJ2-1, with D possibly TRBD1 on 5 matching bases. The CDR3 contains 14 residues. The V gene lost 2 bases and the J gene lost 7 bases, with 12 bases spanning the gap. CDR1 and CDR2 (germline): MDHEN, SYDVKM. CDR3 nucleotides: TGTGCCAGCAGTTTACTGAGTAGGGGTAATGAGCAGTTCTTC. The encoded protein is CASSLLSRGNEQFF.